Listed here are 22 T cell receptor beta chains from one sample, sequenced in a study of tumor-infiltrating lymphocytes in localized non-small cell lung cancer. Sequenced by immunoSEQ multiplex PCR; TCRdb stores in-frame clones only, minus some. The sample includes 25,000 to 30,000 clones, roughly 85% seen only once; the top ten take roughly 2%. What was sequenced was lung tumor tissue. These receptors were collected from a human donor with non-small cell lung cancer.

This sequence joins TRBV5-5 and TRBJ1-3; possibly TRBD1 for D (5 bases). The CDR3 sequence is 19 residues long. Trimming cost V 2 bases and J 0 bases, with 21 bases left between them. Germline CDR1 and CDR2: SGHKS and YYEKEE (reference sequence). CDR3 loop: CASSFGRAGAFGSGNTIYF. CDR3 in DNA: TGTGCCAGCAGCTTTGGGAGGGCCGGGGCCTTCGGCTCTGGAAACACCATATATTTT.

This clone has a handful of counts. The CDR3 nucleotides are TGTGCCAGTAGTATCGGCGGGGGCCGCTCCAATGAGCAGTTCTTC. Its translation is CASSIGGGRSNEQFF. The rearrangement uses TRBV19 and TRBJ2-1; possibly TRBD2 for D (7 bases). Trimming took off 3 bases at V and 6 bases at J, with 15 bases between the two ends. The CDR3 contains 15 residues. The germline gives CDR1 LNHDA, CDR2 SQIVND (reference sequence).

The rearrangement joins TRBV2 to TRBJ1-6; D not resolved. The CDR3 length is 15 residues. Per germline, CDR1 SNHLY and CDR2 FYNNEI. V was cut by 5 bases and J by 1 base, with 9 bases left in between. The CDR3 coding sequence is TGTGCCAGCAGTATTTGGGGTTCCTATAATTCACCCCTCCACTTT. This translates into CASSIWGSYNSPLHF.

The gene calls are TRBV5-1 and TRBJ2-5, with 8 bases matching TRBD1. Germline-derived CDR1 and CDR2 are SGHRS and YFSETQ. The CDR3 covers 13 residues. V trimming: 4 bases; J trimming: 3 bases; junction bases outside the gene matches: 2. The DNA for the CDR3 is TGCGCCAGCAGCCTGACAGGGGAAGAGACCCAGTACTTC. It is translated as CASSLTGEETQYF.

V and J are TRBV7-2 and TRBJ2-1; 7 nucleotides line up with TRBD1. V lost 5 bases and J lost 15; bases outside the gene matches: 4. The CDR3 has 10 amino acids. CDR1 is SGHTA and CDR2 is FQGNSA in the germline V gene. This chain's CDR3 is CASSDRALFF. The CDR3 DNA reads as TGTGCCAGCAGCGACAGGGCTCTGTTCTTC.

The chain uses TRBV2 and TRBJ2-2; the D is unclear. V gave up 2 bases and J gave up 0 bases, with 7 bases separating them. Looked up from germline, CDR1 is SNHLY and CDR2 is FYNNEI. The CDR3 has 15 residues. In DNA form, the CDR3 reads TGTGCCAGCAGTGAATCTACCTCGAACACCGGGGAGCTGTTTTTT. Residues: CASSESTSNTGELFF. Looking up the rest from reference TRBV2 and TRBJ2-2 gives the full variable domain: EPEVTQTPSHQVTQMGQEVILRCVPISNHLYFYWYRQILGQKVEFLVSFYNNEISEKSEIFDDQFSVERPDGSNFTLKIRSTKLEDSAMYFCASSESTSNTGELFFGEGSRLTVL.

CDR3 amino acids: CASMKYSTDTQYF. The DNA for the CDR3 is TGTGCCAGTATGAAATATAGCACAGATACGCAGTATTTT. The rearrangement joins TRBV19 to TRBJ2-3; D gene unclear. The CDR3 spans 13 residues. Trimming took off 7 bases at V and 0 bases at J, with 8 bases between the two ends. Germline V gene data show CDR1 as LNHDA and CDR2 as SQIVND (reference sequence).

J is TRBJ2-5 and V is TRBV7-9; 7 bases are a match to TRBD2. This CDR3 is 15 amino acids long. V gave up 4 bases and J gave up 5 bases; unmatched junction bases: 10. Germline-derived CDR1 and CDR2 are SEHNR and FQNEAQ (reference sequence). CDR3 nucleotides: TGTGCCAGCAGCTCACCTAGTGTGGGGGGGGAGACCCAGTACTTC. Its protein product is CASSSPSVGGETQYF.

J is TRBJ1-1 and V is TRBV18; TRBD1 matches at 11 bases. V was pared by 1 base and J by 6 bases, with 7 bases of the junction left unmatched. Germline V gene data show CDR1 as KGHSH and CDR2 as LQKENI. The CDR3 is made up of 16 amino acids. DNA for the CDR3: TGTGCCAGCTCACCACGTCGGACAGGGGGCAAACCTGAAGCTTTCTTT. Residues: CASSPRRTGGKPEAFF.

Concerning this clone: The same CDR3 can be traced to other DNA sequences in this sample. The chain has TRBV30 and TRBJ2-3, with TRBD2 as a possible D gene (6 bases). This CDR3 region has 14 residues. Germline V CDR1 and CDR2: GTSNPN, SVGIG (reference sequence). Trimming took off 2 bases at V and 1 base at J, with 10 bases between the two ends. The CDR3 loop is CAWSFSGGTDTQYF. CDR3 bases: TGTGCCTGGAGTTTTAGCGGAGGCACAGATACGCAGTATTTT.

The rearrangement links TRBV4-3 to TRBJ2-5, with 12 bases identical to TRBD2. This CDR3 has 16 residues. The ends lost 4 bases at V and 3 bases at J; junction bases unmatched: 6. Germline lookup yields CDR1 LGHNA and CDR2 YSLEER. CDR3 bases: TGCGCCAGCAGCCCCTCTAGCGGGGGGGCCGAAGAGACCCAGTACTTC. It codes for CASSPSSGGAEETQYF.

The rearrangement uses TRBV18 and TRBJ2-7; weak D call: TRBD2 (6 bases). This CDR3 spans 15 amino acids. Trimming cost V 3 bases and J 2 bases, with 14 bases left between them. Per the germline V gene, CDR1 is KGHSH and CDR2 is LQKENI. CDR3 bases: TGTGCCAGCTCACCTCAGGAGGGCGCTACCTACGAGCAGTACTTC. Protein: CASSPQEGATYEQYF.

V gene TRBV6-1 combines with J gene TRBJ1-5; no definite D call. The CDR3 runs 13 residues. Germline-derived CDR1 and CDR2 are MNHNS and SASEGT. The V and J ends lost 10 bases and 5 bases respectively, with 15 bases between them. In DNA, the CDR3 is TGTGCCATCAGGCGCTATTTCGATCAGCCCCAGCATTTT. It encodes CAIRRYFDQPQHF.

As for this clone: The same CDR3 is also encoded by other DNA sequences in this sample. V gene TRBV7-9 combines with J gene TRBJ2-7, with 11 nucleotides matching TRBD1. V lost 3 bases to trimming and J lost 4 bases; unmatched junction nucleotides: 5. The germline V gene encodes CDR1 SEHNR and CDR2 FQNEAQ (reference sequence). The CDR3 is 15 residues long. This CDR3 reads CASSLAGTGGYEQYF. The CDR3 region has the DNA TGTGCCAGCAGCTTGGCCGGGACAGGGGGGTACGAGCAGTACTTC.

The V and J genes are TRBV9 and TRBJ2-1; 7 nucleotides line up with TRBD2. The CDR3 runs to 16 residues. V shed 0 bases and J 6 bases; nucleotides not matched to a gene: 9. Germline V lookup: CDR1 SGDLS, CDR2 YYNGEE. CDR3 sequence: CASSVVGGTRGNEQFF. CDR3 nucleotides: TGTGCCAGCAGCGTAGTGGGGGGGACGCGGGGCAATGAGCAGTTCTTC.

This sequence joins TRBV7-2 and TRBJ2-1, with D tentatively TRBD2 (5 bases). The germline V and J ends were trimmed by 7 bases and 3 bases, with 16 bases remaining between them. Germline assignment: CDR1 SGHTA and CDR2 FQGNSA. The length of the CDR3 is 15 residues. The CDR3, as DNA: TGTGCCAGCAACGAGGACTTACTGAACTACAATGAGCAGTTCTTC. It translates to CASNEDLLNYNEQFF.

The count of this clone is one. The rearrangement links TRBV19 to TRBJ1-2; no clear D gene. Trimming took off 4 bases at V and 1 base at J, with 19 bases between the two ends. The germline CDR1 and CDR2 sequences are LNHDA and SQIVND (reference sequence). The CDR3 runs to 17 residues. The CDR3 bases are TGTGCCAGTAGTAACCCCTTAAGGCTCCGGATTAACTATGGCTACACCTTC. Protein sequence: CASSNPLRLRINYGYTF.

The V and J genes are TRBV30 and TRBJ2-2, with a possible D match to TRBD2 (5 bases). CDR1 GTSNPN and CDR2 SVGIG come from the germline V gene (reference sequence). V gave up 3 bases and J gave up 3 bases, with 14 bases separating them. This CDR3 spans 15 amino acids. The CDR3, as DNA: TGTGCCTGGAGCCCGGGGAGCGCTTACACCGGGGAGCTGTTTTTT. Translation gives CAWSPGSAYTGELFF.

This rearrangement joins TRBV27 to TRBJ2-1; perhaps TRBD1 as D (6 bases). CDR1 and CDR2 (germline): MNHEY, SMNVEV (reference sequence). Deletions cut 6 bases from V and 0 bases from J, with 9 bases between. This CDR3 region has 14 residues. The CDR3 region is CASRSTGSYNEQFF. CDR3 nucleotide sequence: TGTGCCAGCAGGTCGACAGGCTCCTACAATGAGCAGTTCTTC.

The rearrangement joins TRBV25-1 to TRBJ1-4; no reliable D call. Trimming removed 5 bases at V and 4 bases at J, with 14 bases between. CDR3 length: 15 residues. From germline, CDR1 is MGHDK and CDR2 SYGVNS. DNA of the CDR3: TGTGCCAGCAGTTTAAACACACACCTTAATGAAAAACTGTTTTTT. Its protein is CASSLNTHLNEKLFF.

J is TRBJ2-3 and V is TRBV5-5, with D possibly matching TRBD2 (6 bases). CDR3 length equals 15 residues. CDR1 is SGHKS, CDR2 YYEKEE, per germline (reference sequence). V lost 4 bases, J lost 2 bases, and 14 bases lay in between. CDR3 bases: TGTGCCAGCAGCCCGGGGGTTGGGCTCACAGATACGCAGTATTTT. Amino acid sequence: CASSPGVGLTDTQYF. Full variable domain (outside the CDR3, taken from reference TRBV5-5 and TRBJ2-3): DAGVTQSPTHLIKTRGQQVTLRCSPISGHKSVSWYQQVLGQGPQFIFQYYEKEERGRGNFPDRFSARQFPNYSSELNVNALLLGDSALYLCASSPGVGLTDTQYFGPGTRLTVL.

The CDR3 bases are TGTGCCAGCAAGGACTTTGTTGGGGGTGGCTACACCTTC. Protein product: CASKDFVGGGYTF. The V and J genes are TRBV27 and TRBJ1-2; possibly TRBD1 for D (5 bases). The CDR3 runs 13 residues. Germline loops: CDR1 MNHEY, CDR2 SMNVEV (reference sequence). The V end lost 7 bases, the J end lost 7 bases, and 16 bases lay between the germline ends.